The present T cell receptor beta chain was sequenced within a study of blood T cells in healthy people across ages. On the study more broadly: For every two T cells, template switching captured about one barcoded beta molecule. Study results and caveats: The study regarded diversity estimates from one million T cells as underestimates. It was not possible, with unsorted PBMCs, to conclusively compare naive and antigen-experienced cells.

CDR1 is SGHTA and CDR2 is FQGNSA in the germline V gene. V was clipped by 2 bases and J by 15 bases; unmatched bases: 6. CDR3 length: 12 residues. Together with a sample-barcoded 5' primer, a J-beta primer mix was included in a second PCR lasting roughly 6 to 12 cycles. TCRdb re-called the 5' RACE reads through MiXCR, storing one row per CDR3 protein. Of 1.5 million to 1.9 million distinct CDR3 sequences detected, approximately 39% appear once; the ten largest clones hold around 4%. As concerns this clonotype: Antigen specificity is unknown.

The sample taken for sequencing was blood. The J gene is TRBJ2-1, the V gene TRBV7-2, with 8 bases fitting TRBD2. This clonotype was obtained from a woman aged 18-29 years in good health. Written as DNA, the CDR3 is TGTGCCAGCAGCTTAACCGGGAGGGCCCTGTTCTTC. As protein: CASSLTGRALFF.